The following is a TCR beta chain sequence with its context. This entry comes from a study of T cell changes during pregnancy in multiple sclerosis. V lost 7 bases and J lost 2; bases outside the gene matches: 2. Germline loops: CDR1 MNHEY, CDR2 SMNVEV (reference sequence). The CDR3 covers 12 residues. The repertoire was sequenced with immunoSEQ multiplex PCR; TCRdb's copy has only in-frame clones and lacks some. This table has 49,000 or so clones, roughly 94% appearing once. The chain is built from TRBV27 and TRBJ2-7, with TRBD2 matching 7 bases. This TCR came from a female donor with multiple sclerosis, enrolled in a pregnancy study. The material sequenced was CD8+ T cells from peripheral blood mononuclear cells, taken before pregnancy. CDR3 loop: CASIGTTYEQYF. CDR3 bases: TGTGCCAGCATCGGGACTACCTACGAGCAGTACTTC.